These T cell receptor beta chains were read from a single sample in a study of long-term antiretroviral therapy in people with HIV. Here immunoSEQ multiplex PCR was the method, and the copy in TCRdb shows in-frame clones only, minus some. The data contain about 18,000 clones, 91% of them singletons. This specimen was unsorted PBMCs, taken 3 years after starting antiretroviral therapy. These receptors originate from a middle-aged man with HIV. Each CDR3 is given with its conserved first and last residue. The D gene is left open where the match is weak. Not every row has a clone size; where given, it reads once, few, many or a size class.

TRBV11-2,-,TRBJ1-1,once,CASSLDGVMNTEAFF,TGTGCCAGCAGCTTAGATGGGGTCATGAACACTGAAGCTTTCTTT
TRBV11-2,-,TRBJ2-7,-,CASSPSGSYEQYF,TGTGCCAGCAGCCCATCAGGGTCCTACGAGCAGTACTTC
TRBV7-9,-,TRBJ1-2,few,CASSLGGGGGYGYTF,TGTGCCAGCAGCTTAGGAGGAGGGGGAGGCTATGGCTACACCTTC
TRBV4-1,-,TRBJ1-1,-,CASSQDLANTEAFF,TGCGCCAGCAGCCAAGATTTGGCGAACACTGAAGCTTTCTTT
TRBV27,-,TRBJ1-3,once,CASSADLSSGNTIYF,TGTGCCAGCAGTGCCGACCTCAGCTCTGGAAACACCATATATTTT
TRBV30,-,TRBJ1-3,-,CAWSAGAGSSGNTIYF,TGTGCCTGGAGCGCGGGGGCAGGGAGCTCTGGAAACACCATATATTTT
TRBV29-1,-,TRBJ2-4,-,CSVDGGAKNIQYF,TGCAGCGTTGACGGGGGAGCCAAAAACATTCAGTACTTC
TRBV10-3,-,TRBJ2-3,-,CAISEISLGPDTQYF,TGTGCCATCAGTGAGATATCTTTAGGTCCAGATACGCAGTATTTT
TRBV30,TRBD2,TRBJ2-3,-,CAWINILAGAQPYTDTQYF,TGTGCCTGGATTAACATACTAGCGGGGGCCCAACCCTACACAGATACGCAGTATTTT
TRBV5-1,TRBD1,TRBJ2-1,-,CASSRETGANNEQFF,TGCGCCAGCAGCCGGGAGACAGGGGCGAACAATGAGCAGTTCTTC
TRBV7-2,-,TRBJ2-2,few,CASSPGTTNTGELFF,TGTGCCAGCAGCCCCGGGACAACGAACACCGGGGAGCTGTTTTTT
TRBV5-1,-,TRBJ1-3,-,CASSPGQSSGNTIYF,TGCGCCAGCAGCCCCGGCCAGAGCTCTGGAAACACCATATATTTT
TRBV5-1,-,TRBJ2-2,-,CASSSEFTGELFF,TGCGCCAGCAGCTCAGAGTTCACCGGGGAGCTGTTTTTT
TRBV27,-,TRBJ1-5,-,CASSLGAGPYSNQPQHF,TGTGCCAGCAGTTTAGGGGCCGGACCTTATAGCAATCAGCCCCAGCATTTT
TRBV11-3,-,TRBJ2-2,-,CASGTPTGELFF,TGTGCCAGCGGGACTCCCACCGGGGAGCTGTTTTTT
TRBV19,-,TRBJ2-3,-,CASSIWQGGTDTQYF,TGTGCCAGTAGTATATGGCAGGGTGGCACAGATACGCAGTATTTT
TRBV6-7,-,TRBJ1-6,few,CASSYSTINSPLHF,TGTGCCAGCAGTTACTCCACAATCAATTCACCCCTCCACTTT
TRBV21-1,-,TRBJ1-1,-,CASSKVRSPYTEAFF,TGTGCCAGCAGCAAAGTACGGAGTCCTTACACTGAAGCTTTCTTT
TRBV4-1,TRBD2,TRBJ2-4,-,CASSQDPGLVQNIQYF,TGCGCCAGCAGCCAAGATCCAGGACTAGTCCAAAACATTCAGTACTTC
TRBV10-3,-,TRBJ2-2,-,CAISAGRPGELFF,TGTGCCATCAGTGCGGGAAGACCCGGGGAGCTGTTTTTT
TRBV2,-,TRBJ2-3,-,CASSARHSTDTQYF,TGTGCCAGCAGTGCGCGACACAGCACAGATACGCAGTATTTT
TRBV5-6,TRBD1,TRBJ2-2,-,CASSLIQGARAGELFF,TGTGCCAGCAGCTTGATACAGGGGGCGCGCGCCGGGGAGCTGTTTTTT
TRBV7-6,TRBD1,TRBJ2-7,-,CASSLQPGQGSYEQYF,TGTGCCAGCAGCTTGCAGCCGGGACAGGGCTCCTACGAGCAGTACTTC
TRBV30,TRBD1,TRBJ1-2,-,CAWSSTGYYGYTF,TGTGCCTGGAGTTCGACAGGGTACTATGGCTACACCTTC
TRBV30,-,TRBJ2-7,-,CAWSVRQGYEQYF,TGTGCCTGGAGTGTAAGGCAGGGGTACGAGCAGTACTTC
TRBV29-1,TRBD1,TRBJ2-7,-,CSVQTGHSYEQYF,TGCAGCGTTCAGACAGGGCACTCCTACGAGCAGTACTTC
TRBV5-1,TRBD2,TRBJ2-5,once,CASSSSGLAGGKETQYF,TGCGCCAGCAGCTCATCCGGACTAGCGGGGGGAAAAGAGACCCAGTACTTC
TRBV30,TRBD1,TRBJ2-7,-,CAWAPTGKEYEQYF,TGTGCCTGGGCTCCGACAGGGAAGGAATACGAGCAGTACTTC
TRBV18,-,TRBJ1-6,-,CASSPSGYNSPLHF,TGTGCCAGCTCACCATCAGGGTATAATTCACCCCTCCACTTT
TRBV7-9,-,TRBJ1-4,-,CASSLGTVEKLFF,TGTGCCAGCAGCTTAGGGACAGTCGAAAAACTGTTTTTT
TRBV7-6,-,TRBJ2-7,-,CASSLATGHYEQYF,TGTGCCAGCAGCTTAGCGACAGGCCACTACGAGCAGTACTTC
TRBV6-1,-,TRBJ1-5,-,CASRAPESNQPQHF,TGTGCCAGCAGAGCCCCAGAGAGCAATCAGCCCCAGCATTTT
TRBV6-1,-,TRBJ2-7,-,CASSVDAGTTYEQYF,TGTGCCAGCAGTGTGGATGCGGGGACGACCTACGAGCAGTACTTC
TRBV5-5,-,TRBJ2-7,-,CASRVPGAYEQYF,TGTGCCAGCAGGGTGCCAGGAGCCTACGAGCAGTACTTC
TRBV19,-,TRBJ1-5,once,CASSPNAPGISEHF,TGTGCCAGTAGCCCCAATGCCCCAGGTATCAGCGAGCATTTT
TRBV13,TRBD1,TRBJ2-5,-,CASSTSYRDRVGETQYF,TGTGCCAGCAGCACGTCCTACCGGGACAGGGTTGGAGAGACCCAGTACTTC
TRBV5-1,-,TRBJ2-7,-,CASSESQGNTYEQYF,TGCGCCAGCAGCGAGTCTCAGGGGAACACCTACGAGCAGTACTTC
TRBV6-5,TRBD1,TRBJ2-7,-,CASSLDRFSYEQYF,TGTGCCAGCAGTCTGGACAGGTTCTCCTACGAGCAGTACTTC
TRBV10-3,-,TRBJ1-1,-,CAIRGTVLNTEAFF,TGTGCCATCAGGGGAACGGTGCTTAACACTGAAGCTTTCTTT
TRBV5-4,TRBD2,TRBJ2-3,-,CASSLKSSGTTDTQYF,TGTGCCAGCAGCTTGAAGTCTAGCGGGACCACAGATACGCAGTATTTT
TRBV6-5,-,TRBJ2-2,-,CASSYESDTGELFF,TGTGCCAGCAGTTACGAGTCGGACACCGGGGAGCTGTTTTTT
TRBV14,-,TRBJ2-1,-,CASSRTILDEQFF,TGTGCCAGCAGCCGAACGATCTTGGATGAGCAGTTCTTC
TRBV27,-,TRBJ1-1,-,CASSFSHFMNTEAFF,TGTGCCAGCAGTTTCTCCCATTTCATGAACACTGAAGCTTTCTTT
TRBV9,TRBD2,TRBJ2-1,once,CASSVEASGVNNEQFF,TGTGCCAGCAGCGTAGAGGCTAGCGGGGTTAACAATGAGCAGTTCTTC
TRBV4-1,-,TRBJ2-7,few,CASSQVVTNYEQYF,TGCGCCAGCAGCCAAGTGGTGACTAACTACGAGCAGTACTTC
TRBV4-1,-,TRBJ2-7,-,CASSFRGTAYEQYF,TGCGCCAGCAGCTTCCGGGGGACCGCCTACGAGCAGTACTTC
TRBV2,-,TRBJ1-2,-,CASSDQGYGYTF,TGTGCCAGCAGTGATCAGGGGTATGGCTACACCTTC
TRBV15,-,TRBJ1-2,-,CATSRVGSGGSYGYTF,TGTGCCACCAGCAGGGTAGGCTCCGGGGGGAGCTATGGCTACACCTTC
TRBV20-1,-,TRBJ1-1,-,CSAEGGTEAFF,TGCAGTGCTGAGGGGGGGACTGAAGCTTTCTTT
TRBV10-3,-,TRBJ1-3,-,CAISEPSSGNTIYF,TGTGCCATCAGTGAGCCTAGCTCTGGAAACACCATATATTTT
TRBV29-1,-,TRBJ2-3,-,CSGSSPSTDTQYF,TGCAGCGGGTCTAGCCCTAGCACAGATACGCAGTATTTT
TRBV7-9,-,TRBJ2-7,once,CASSLGNSQYF,TGTGCCAGCAGCTTAGGCAACTCGCAGTACTTC
TRBV5-6,-,TRBJ2-3,-,CASSLAPLAIGDTQYF,TGTGCCAGCAGCTTGGCCCCGCTAGCGATTGGAGATACGCAGTATTTT